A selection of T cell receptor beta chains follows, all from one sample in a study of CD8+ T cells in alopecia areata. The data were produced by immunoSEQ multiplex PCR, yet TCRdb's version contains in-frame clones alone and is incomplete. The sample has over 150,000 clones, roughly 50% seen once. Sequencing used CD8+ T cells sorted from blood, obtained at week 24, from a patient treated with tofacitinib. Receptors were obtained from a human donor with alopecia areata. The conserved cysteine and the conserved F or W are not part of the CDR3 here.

AWNQGAGLAKNIQY	TRBV30	TRBJ2-4
ASSAYGGGETQY	TRBV9	TRBJ2-5
SVTRGRGNTEAF	TRBV29-1	TRBJ1-1
ASSSGTENTEAF	TRBV7-8	TRBJ1-1
ASSDLYSGESYEQY	TRBV25-1	TRBJ2-7
ASSGAWTSRAQSDTQY	TRBV2	TRBJ2-3
ASSPETYNEQF	TRBV10-2	TRBJ2-1
AWSFGDSYEQY	TRBV30	TRBJ2-7
SVVSNRAGNTIY	TRBV29-1	TRBJ1-3
ALETQARQY	TRBV30	TRBJ2-7
ASSPSEVIGAKNIQY	TRBV18	TRBJ2-4
ASSEQGAGANVLT	TRBV6-1	TRBJ2-6
ASSLDREYSPLH	TRBV7-9	TRBJ1-6
ASSPHPLQRSNTGELF	TRBV11-2	TRBJ2-2
ASSVRDSPSEGYT	TRBV9	TRBJ1-2
ASSSSGGPSYEQY	TRBV6-1	TRBJ2-7
AWRSSGGYNEQF	TRBV30	TRBJ2-1
ASSPQGNTEAF	TRBV4-3	TRBJ1-1
ASSTWGATSGYT	TRBV2	TRBJ1-2
ASSVGTSSTDTQY	TRBV9	TRBJ2-3
SVDGLAGSYEQY	TRBV29-1	TRBJ2-7
ASSATGTEAF	TRBV25-1	TRBJ1-1
ASRKDSRYNSPLH	TRBV27	TRBJ1-6
ASSSRAGVYNEQF	TRBV7-3	TRBJ2-1
ASSSTSGDLNEQY	TRBV7-9	TRBJ2-7
ASSRTSGGNNEQF	TRBV9	TRBJ2-1
AWTQWAMNTEAF	TRBV30	TRBJ1-1
ASSRVDRVDGYT	TRBV4-1	TRBJ1-2
ASSYSGSDYGYT	TRBV11-2	TRBJ1-2
ASSPRDRLRDGYT	TRBV19	TRBJ1-2
SVVRASGESYEQY	TRBV29-1	TRBJ2-7
ASSLGNEQF	TRBV5-6	TRBJ2-1
ASSQNSGQGVDEQY	TRBV4-3	TRBJ2-7
ASSELRGIELSKNIQY	TRBV11-1	TRBJ2-4
ASSEDRVGDTQY	TRBV19	TRBJ2-3
ASTVELGEYEQY	TRBV11-2	TRBJ2-7
ASSVQAGVPGELF	TRBV9	TRBJ2-2
ASMMAGSNEQF	TRBV27	TRBJ2-1
ASSQSSPQDRGRETQY	TRBV7-7	TRBJ2-5
ASSERDRGALNYGYT	TRBV7-6	TRBJ1-2
ATSRDRLGVVEQF	TRBV15	TRBJ2-1
SVASGSYNEQF	TRBV29-1	TRBJ2-1
ASSSELTSYNEQF	TRBV7-2	TRBJ2-1
ASSLDGAEAF	TRBV4-3	TRBJ1-1
SVDVGNEQF	TRBV29-1	TRBJ2-1
AWSAGYEQY	TRBV30	TRBJ2-7
ASGFGRDTQY	TRBV12-5	TRBJ2-3
AWGLGNEQF	TRBV30	TRBJ2-1
ASSEVYRRNTEAF	TRBV19	TRBJ1-1
ASSQDYGDQTD	TRBV4-1	TRBJ2-7
ASSSAGKAF	TRBV19	TRBJ1-1
ASSATTHNTDTQY	TRBV7-7	TRBJ2-3
ALDTGATGELF	TRBV30	TRBJ2-2